The 17 T cell receptor beta chains listed next were all sequenced from one sample in a study of cytomegalovirus exposure and HLA in healthy donors. The PCR contained 60 Vbeta and 13 Jbeta primers. Sequenced by immunoSEQ multiplex PCR; TCRdb stores in-frame clones only, minus some. The sample lists fewer than 180,000 clones; around 75% were seen once. Sequencing was performed on PBMCs. These receptors all come from a human donor in good health.

This clone was seen more than once but under ten times. The genes are TRBV7-9 and TRBJ2-4; D gene ambiguous. Trimming took 2 bases from V and 4 from J, leaving 12 bases between them. Germline CDR1 is SEHNR and CDR2 is FQNEAQ (reference sequence). CDR3 length: 15 amino acids. The CDR3 bases are TGTGCCAGCAGCTTAATTATCGCGGATAAAAACATTCAGTACTTC. It encodes CASSLIIADKNIQYF.

The CDR3 loop is CASSQDRVTEAFF. The CDR3 bases are TGTGCCAGCAGTCAGGACAGGGTGACTGAAGCTTTCTTT. The chain uses TRBV6-6 and TRBJ1-1; 8 positions agree with TRBD1. The germline V gene encodes CDR1 MNHNY and CDR2 SVGAGI (reference sequence). The junction had 4 bases not matched to a gene; V was cut back by 5 bases and J by 5 bases. The CDR3 totals 13 residues.

The V gene is TRBV25-1, the J gene TRBJ2-7; no clear D gene. The CDR3 consists of 11 residues. V was cut by 1 base and J by 4 bases, with 2 bases left in between. Germline V gene sequence: CDR1 MGHDK, CDR2 SYGVNS. CDR3 bases: TGTGCCAGCAGTGAATCATACGAGCAGTACTTC. Translated: CASSESYEQYF.

This CDR3 reads CASSDSQGGSSPLHF. The CDR3 coding sequence is TGTGCCAGCAGTGATTCCCAGGGGGGAAGTTCACCCCTCCACTTT. This chain connects TRBV25-1 to TRBJ1-6, with TRBD1 matching over 7 bases. V was clipped by 3 bases and J by 9 bases; unmatched bases: 8. There are 15 residues in the CDR3. The germline V gene has CDR1 MGHDK and CDR2 SYGVNS.

V gene TRBV6-1 combines with J gene TRBJ2-7; TRBD2 might be the D (5 bases). CDR1 is MNHNS, CDR2 SASEGT, per germline. V lost 9 bases and J 2 bases, leaving 17 bases between the germline ends. The CDR3 spans 14 residues. CDR3 sequence (DNA): TGTGCCAGTGATCCGTTCGGAGGCACCTACGAGCAGTACTTC. Encoded protein: CASDPFGGTYEQYF.

V is TRBV15 and J is TRBJ1-1, with D unresolved. CDR3 length equals 15 residues. Trimming cost V 0 bases and J 5 bases, with 13 bases left between them. Per the germline V gene, CDR1 is LNHNV and CDR2 is YYDKDF (reference sequence). The CDR3 spells CATSREPGVGTEAFF. As DNA, the CDR3 is TGTGCCACCAGCAGAGAACCCGGGGTGGGAACTGAAGCTTTCTTT.

The gene calls are TRBV6-6 and TRBJ2-7, with 7 bases fitting TRBD1. The CDR3 sequence is 12 residues long. V lost 5 bases and J lost 3; bases outside the gene matches: 1. Germline V lookup: CDR1 MNHNY, CDR2 SVGAGI (reference sequence). The CDR3 DNA is TGTGCCAGCAGTAACAGGGGCTACGAGCAGTACTTC. Translating it yields CASSNRGYEQYF.

The V gene is TRBV4-3, the J gene TRBJ2-7, with TRBD1 identical over 8 bases. Germline-derived CDR1 and CDR2 are LGHNA and YSLEER. V lost 4 bases and J lost 4; bases outside the gene matches: 9. CDR3 size: 15 residues. The CDR3 region has the DNA TGCGCCAGCAGCCGCAATCCAGGGGGCAGTTACGAGCAGTACTTC. It yields the protein CASSRNPGGSYEQYF.

The rearrangement links TRBV5-4 to TRBJ2-5, with TRBD2 as a possible D gene (6 bases). There are 15 residues in the CDR3. Germline V lookup: CDR1 SGHNT, CDR2 YYREEE (reference sequence). Trimming cost V 4 bases and J 4 bases, with 17 bases left between them. This CDR3 is CASSPAGRPVETQYF. CDR3 DNA sequence: TGTGCCAGCAGCCCGGCCGGGAGACCTGTAGAGACCCAGTACTTC. The whole variable domain, filled in from reference TRBV5-4 and TRBJ2-5, reads ETGVTQSPTHLIKTRGQQVTLRCSSQSGHNTVSWYQQALGQGPQFIFQYYREEENGRGNFPPRFSGLQFPNYSSELNVNALELDDSALYLCASSPAGRPVETQYFGPGTRLLVL.

This chain links TRBV19 with TRBJ1-1; D perhaps matches TRBD1 (6 bases). Germline V gives CDR1 LNHDA, CDR2 SQIVND (reference sequence). The CDR3 totals 14 residues. The V end lost 5 bases, the J end lost 3 bases, and 13 bases lay between the germline ends. This CDR3 reads CASSLLGGHTEAFF. The CDR3 coding sequence is TGTGCCAGTAGTCTCCTGGGGGGGCACACTGAAGCTTTCTTT.

This chain uses TRBV4-2 with TRBJ1-2; 9 bases map to TRBD1. The CDR3 covers 15 residues. V was pared by 2 bases and J by 2 bases, with 3 bases of the junction left unmatched. Germline V gene data show CDR1 as LGHNA and CDR2 as YNFKEQ. The CDR3 DNA follows: TGTGCCAGCAGCCAATCCGGACAGGGGAACTATGGCTACACCTTC. Its protein is CASSQSGQGNYGYTF.

The chain recombines TRBV28 with TRBJ2-4; a possible D gene is TRBD1 (5 bases). Trimming removed 6 bases at V and 0 bases at J, with 18 bases between. CDR3 length: 17 residues. Germline lookup yields CDR1 MDHEN and CDR2 SYDVKM. CDR3 residues: CASSQAQEILAKNIQYF. Written as DNA, the CDR3 is TGTGCCAGCAGCCAAGCACAGGAGATACTAGCCAAAAACATTCAGTACTTC.

This chain joins TRBV2 and TRBJ1-2; the D gene is possibly TRBD1 (6 bases). V was pared by 7 bases and J by 0 bases, with 21 bases between. Per germline, CDR1 SNHLY and CDR2 FYNNEI. The CDR3 is 17 residues long. The CDR3 sequence: CASNVREGESANYGYTF. The CDR3 nucleotides read TGTGCCAGCAACGTGAGGGAGGGGGAAAGCGCTAACTATGGCTACACCTTC.

This chain links TRBV5-6 with TRBJ1-1, with no clear D. The CDR3 is made up of 11 amino acids. CDR1 and CDR2 (germline): SGHDT, YYEEEE. V was trimmed by 2 bases and J by 8 bases, leaving 7 bases between them. CDR3 amino acids: CASSLEKEAFF. The CDR3 DNA follows: TGTGCCAGCAGCTTAGAGAAAGAAGCTTTCTTT.

The chain combines TRBV5-4 with TRBJ1-1; D might be TRBD1 (6 bases). Per germline, CDR1 SGHNT and CDR2 YYREEE (reference sequence). Trimming pared 3 bases from V and 7 bases from J, leaving 19 bases between. This CDR3 comprises 15 residues. CDR3 DNA sequence: TGTGCCAGCAGCTGGAGGTCACAGGGAAGCGGTGAAGCTTTCTTT. Translated: CASSWRSQGSGEAFF. Drawing the rest from reference TRBV5-4 and TRBJ1-1, the complete variable domain is ETGVTQSPTHLIKTRGQQVTLRCSSQSGHNTVSWYQQALGQGPQFIFQYYREEENGRGNFPPRFSGLQFPNYSSELNVNALELDDSALYLCASSWRSQGSGEAFFGQGTRLTVV.

Written as DNA, the CDR3 is TGTGCCAGCAGCCCAGGGAGGACTAATGAAAAACTGTTTTTT. Protein sequence: CASSPGRTNEKLFF. The chain joins TRBV5-4 to TRBJ1-4, with TRBD1 as a possible D gene (5 bases). Germline loops: CDR1 SGHNT, CDR2 YYREEE (reference sequence). This CDR3 has 14 amino acids. Trimming shortened V by 4 bases and J by 2 bases, and 9 bases separated the two germline ends.

This clone was counted only a few times. The chain is built from TRBV6-4 and TRBJ2-2, with a weak D call TRBD1 (5 bases). The ends were cut back, 8 bases at V and 2 bases at J, with 6 bases in the middle. Germline CDR1 MRHNA, CDR2 SNTAGT. The CDR3 runs 12 residues. The CDR3 DNA sequence: TGTGCCAGCGGACATAACACCGGGGAGCTGTTTTTT. Translating gives CASGHNTGELFF.